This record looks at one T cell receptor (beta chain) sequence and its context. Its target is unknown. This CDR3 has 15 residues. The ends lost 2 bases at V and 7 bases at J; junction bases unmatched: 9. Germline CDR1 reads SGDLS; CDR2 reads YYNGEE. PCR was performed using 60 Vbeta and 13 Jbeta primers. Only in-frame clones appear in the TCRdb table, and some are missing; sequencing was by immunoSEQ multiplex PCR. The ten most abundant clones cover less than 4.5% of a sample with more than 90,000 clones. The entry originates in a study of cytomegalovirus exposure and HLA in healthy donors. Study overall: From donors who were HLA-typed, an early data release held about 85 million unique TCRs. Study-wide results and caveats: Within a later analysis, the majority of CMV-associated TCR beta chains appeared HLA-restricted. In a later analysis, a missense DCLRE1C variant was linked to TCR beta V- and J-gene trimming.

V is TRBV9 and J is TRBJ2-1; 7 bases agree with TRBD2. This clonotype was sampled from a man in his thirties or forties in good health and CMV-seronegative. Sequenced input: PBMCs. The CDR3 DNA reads TGTGCCAGCAGCGTCCGGGCGGGGGTGGGGAATGAGCAGTTCTTC. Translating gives CASSVRAGVGNEQFF.